The T cell receptor (beta chain) under discussion was sequenced for a study of blood T cell repertoires in COVID-19. Participants, about 18 to 100 years old, spanned under 25 US areas. This CDR3 is 14 amino acids long. Trimming shortened V by 7 bases and J by 6 bases, and 19 bases separated the two germline ends. The germline CDR1 and CDR2 sequences are SGHNT and YYREEE (reference sequence). Per the study methods: Estimates of nucleated cell counts were drawn from the amplification of reference gene primers. Some clones are missing from TCRdb's copy, which holds only in-frame ones; the method was immunoSEQ multiplex PCR. The V and J calls and clone size come from that table; D and trimming were worked out from the DNA. The table records about 140,000 clones, around 73% of them present only once.

The sequencing input was PBMCs or T cells enriched from blood (not recorded which). This sequence was found in a woman between 50 and 59 years old who had recovered from COVID-19. J is TRBJ1-1 and V is TRBV5-4; tentatively, D is TRBD1 (6 bases). CDR3 bases: TGTGCCAGCTACCCGGCGGACAGTCGCGCTGAAGCTTTCTTT. Translation gives CASYPADSRAEAFF.